This TCR beta chain was profiled in a study of cytomegalovirus exposure and HLA in healthy donors. 13 Jbeta primers and 60 Vbeta primers were used for the PCR. Per the authors' pipeline: In a later analysis, around 12 million of some 80 million unique beta chains occurred in at least two donors. Generated by immunoSEQ multiplex PCR, the TCRdb table keeps only in-frame clones and is missing some. V and J calls plus clone size are reproduced from that table; the DNA served to infer D and trimming. Of roughly 97,000 clones listed, roughly 72% are singletons. The V segment lost 5 bases and the J segment 2 bases; nucleotides outside the gene matches: 1. This CDR3 spans 15 amino acids. The germline V gene encodes CDR1 MDHEN and CDR2 SYDVKM.

The chain carries TRBV28 and TRBJ2-1; 12 positions match TRBD2. This sequence originates from a woman younger than 30 in good health and CMV-seropositive. Input material: PBMCs. CDR3 loop: CASSGLAGTYNEQFF. The CDR3 DNA follows: TGTGCCAGCAGTGGACTAGCGGGAACCTACAATGAGCAGTTCTTC.